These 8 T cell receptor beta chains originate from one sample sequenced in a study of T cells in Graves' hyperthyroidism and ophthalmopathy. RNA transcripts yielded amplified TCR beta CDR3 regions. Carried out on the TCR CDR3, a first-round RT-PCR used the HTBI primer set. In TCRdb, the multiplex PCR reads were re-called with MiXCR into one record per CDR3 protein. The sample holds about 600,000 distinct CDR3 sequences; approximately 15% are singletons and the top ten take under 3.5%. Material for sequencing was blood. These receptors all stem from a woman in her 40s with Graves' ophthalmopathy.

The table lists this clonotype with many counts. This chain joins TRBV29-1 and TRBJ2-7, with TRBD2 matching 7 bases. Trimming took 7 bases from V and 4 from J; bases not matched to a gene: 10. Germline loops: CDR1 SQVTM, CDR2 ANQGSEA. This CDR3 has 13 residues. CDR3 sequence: CSALAVDAYEQYF. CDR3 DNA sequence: TGCAGCGCCCTAGCGGTCGACGCGTACGAGCAGTACTTC.

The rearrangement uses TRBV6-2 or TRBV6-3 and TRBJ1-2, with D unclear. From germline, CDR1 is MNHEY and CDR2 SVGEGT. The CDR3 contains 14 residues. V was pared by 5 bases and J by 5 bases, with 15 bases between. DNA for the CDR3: TGTGCCAGCAGTCGAGACGCAGCCATGTATGGCTACACCTTC. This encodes CASSRDAAMYGYTF.

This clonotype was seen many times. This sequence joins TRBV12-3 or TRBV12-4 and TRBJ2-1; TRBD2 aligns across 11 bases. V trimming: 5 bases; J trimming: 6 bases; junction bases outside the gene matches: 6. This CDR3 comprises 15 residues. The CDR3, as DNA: TGTGCCAGCAGTCCTACTAGCGGGGGCGGCAATGAGCAGTTCTTC. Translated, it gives CASSPTSGGGNEQFF.

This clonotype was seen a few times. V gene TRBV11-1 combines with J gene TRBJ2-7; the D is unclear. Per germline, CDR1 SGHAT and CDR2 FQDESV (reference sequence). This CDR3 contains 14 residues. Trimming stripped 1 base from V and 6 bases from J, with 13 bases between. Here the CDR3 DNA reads TGTGCCAGCAGCTTAGGGGTAGGAATACTCGAGCAGTACTTC. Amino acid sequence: CASSLGVGILEQYF.

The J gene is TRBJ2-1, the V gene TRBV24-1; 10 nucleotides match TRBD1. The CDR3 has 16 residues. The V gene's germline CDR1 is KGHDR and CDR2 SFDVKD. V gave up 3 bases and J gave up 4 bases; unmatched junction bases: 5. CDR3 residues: CATSDGGQGMYNEQFF. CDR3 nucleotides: TGTGCCACCAGTGATGGGGGACAGGGGATGTACAATGAGCAGTTCTTC.

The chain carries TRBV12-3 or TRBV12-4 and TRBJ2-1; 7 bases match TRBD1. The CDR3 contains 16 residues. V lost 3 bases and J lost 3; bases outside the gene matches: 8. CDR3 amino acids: CASSFPRQGHYNEQFF. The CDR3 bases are TGTGCCAGCAGTTTCCCCCGACAGGGTCACTACAATGAGCAGTTCTTC.

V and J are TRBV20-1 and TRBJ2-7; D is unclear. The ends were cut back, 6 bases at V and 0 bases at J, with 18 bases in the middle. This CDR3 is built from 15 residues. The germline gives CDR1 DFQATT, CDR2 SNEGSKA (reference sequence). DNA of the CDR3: TGCAGTGCCGTAGACTCCATCAGGAGCTCCTACGAGCAGTACTTC. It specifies CSAVDSIRSSYEQYF.

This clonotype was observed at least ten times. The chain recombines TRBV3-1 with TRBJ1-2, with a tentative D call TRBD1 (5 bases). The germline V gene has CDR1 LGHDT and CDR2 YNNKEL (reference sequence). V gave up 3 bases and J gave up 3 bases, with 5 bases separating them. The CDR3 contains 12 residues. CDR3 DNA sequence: TGTGCCAGCAGCCAGGGGGACTATGGCTACACCTTC. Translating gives CASSQGDYGYTF.